This TCR beta chain was obtained from a study of T cells in localized non-small cell lung cancer. Study-level findings and limits: The highest T cell clonality was in uninvolved adjacent lung, above tumor. Turning up in adjacent lung were a median around 58 of the top 100 tumor clones. Higher blood T cell density tracked longer overall survival. Sequencing, confined to only one tumor region, leaves heterogeneity possible.

Sequenced by immunoSEQ multiplex PCR; TCRdb stores in-frame clones only, minus some. The sample records some 2,000 clones, 25% to 30% being singletons. This clone has a single count. Antigen unknown. From germline, CDR1 is SGHRS and CDR2 YFSETQ. The CDR3 is 14 residues long. V shed 1 base and J shed 7 bases, with 12 bases lying between them. The J gene is TRBJ2-1, the V gene TRBV5-1; the D gene could be TRBD1 or TRBD2 (6 bases each). This TCR was sampled from a man between 40 and 70 years old with stage I lung adenocarcinoma. Sequencing was performed on normal lung tissue next to the tumor, taken before any cancer treatment. The CDR3 nucleotides read TGCGCCAGCAGCTTGTACAGGGAGGAGAATGAGCAGTTCTTC. Protein sequence: CASSLYREENEQFF.